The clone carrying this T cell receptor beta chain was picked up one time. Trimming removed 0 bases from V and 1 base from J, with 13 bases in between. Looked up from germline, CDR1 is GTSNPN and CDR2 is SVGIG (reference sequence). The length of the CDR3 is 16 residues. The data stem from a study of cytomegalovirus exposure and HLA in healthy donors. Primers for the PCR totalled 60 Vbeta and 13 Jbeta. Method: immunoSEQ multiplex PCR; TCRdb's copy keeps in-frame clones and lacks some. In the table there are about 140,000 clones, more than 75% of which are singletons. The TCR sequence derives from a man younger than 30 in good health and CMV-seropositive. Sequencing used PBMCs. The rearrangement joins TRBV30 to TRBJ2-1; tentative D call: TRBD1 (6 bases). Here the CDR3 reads CAWSVDRFGSYNEQFF. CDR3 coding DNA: TGTGCCTGGAGTGTAGACAGGTTCGGGTCCTACAATGAGCAGTTCTTC.